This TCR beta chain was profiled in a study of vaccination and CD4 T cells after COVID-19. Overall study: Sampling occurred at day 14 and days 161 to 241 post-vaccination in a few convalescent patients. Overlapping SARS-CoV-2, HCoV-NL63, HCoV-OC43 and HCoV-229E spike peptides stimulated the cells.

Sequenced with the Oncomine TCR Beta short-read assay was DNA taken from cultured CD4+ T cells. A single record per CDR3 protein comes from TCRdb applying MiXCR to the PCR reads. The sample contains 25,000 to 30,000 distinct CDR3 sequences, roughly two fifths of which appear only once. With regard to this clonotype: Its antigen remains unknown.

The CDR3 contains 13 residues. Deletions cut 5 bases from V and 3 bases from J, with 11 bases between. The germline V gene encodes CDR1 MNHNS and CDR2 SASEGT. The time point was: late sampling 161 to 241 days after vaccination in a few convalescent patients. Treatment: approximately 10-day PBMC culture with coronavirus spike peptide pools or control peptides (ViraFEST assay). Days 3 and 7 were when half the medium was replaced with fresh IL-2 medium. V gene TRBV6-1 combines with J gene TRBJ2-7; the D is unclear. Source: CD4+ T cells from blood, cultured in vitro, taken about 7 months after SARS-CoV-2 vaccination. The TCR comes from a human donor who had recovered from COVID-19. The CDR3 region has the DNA TGTGCCAGCAGTCCACCAGGTCTCTACGAGCAGTACTTC. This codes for CASSPPGLYEQYF.